The present entry profiles one T cell receptor (beta chain) with its context. As yet, its antigen is unknown. CDR1 is SQVTM, CDR2 ANQGSEA, per germline. V lost 8 bases, J lost 3 bases, and 5 bases lay in between. This CDR3 contains 9 residues. These data come from a study of T-cell memory formation after mild COVID-19. Whole-study context: TCR clusters largely stayed donor specific.

TCRdb called the 5' RACE reads again in MiXCR, with one record for every CDR3 protein. The data contain 120,000 to 150,000 distinct CDR3 sequences, 13% to 15% of them singletons. The study, taken as a whole, reports: Most CD4+ clones that shrank were in CM and EM, while CD8+ ones turned up in EMRA. There was no confirmation that second-wave clones peaking on day 37 were SARS-CoV-2 specific. Cross-reactive memory appears to have joined, as suggested by some responding clones showing up in pre-infection memory.

The gene calls are TRBV29-1 and TRBJ2-7, with D unresolved. The sequence was obtained from an adult woman who had mild COVID-19 (a few samples of this study predate the infection). Cell type and time point are not known. The sequencing sample was made of PBMCs or a T cell subset sorted from them (not recorded which). The CDR3 protein is CSSRYEQYF. The CDR3 DNA sequence: TGCAGCTCCCGCTACGAGCAGTACTTC.